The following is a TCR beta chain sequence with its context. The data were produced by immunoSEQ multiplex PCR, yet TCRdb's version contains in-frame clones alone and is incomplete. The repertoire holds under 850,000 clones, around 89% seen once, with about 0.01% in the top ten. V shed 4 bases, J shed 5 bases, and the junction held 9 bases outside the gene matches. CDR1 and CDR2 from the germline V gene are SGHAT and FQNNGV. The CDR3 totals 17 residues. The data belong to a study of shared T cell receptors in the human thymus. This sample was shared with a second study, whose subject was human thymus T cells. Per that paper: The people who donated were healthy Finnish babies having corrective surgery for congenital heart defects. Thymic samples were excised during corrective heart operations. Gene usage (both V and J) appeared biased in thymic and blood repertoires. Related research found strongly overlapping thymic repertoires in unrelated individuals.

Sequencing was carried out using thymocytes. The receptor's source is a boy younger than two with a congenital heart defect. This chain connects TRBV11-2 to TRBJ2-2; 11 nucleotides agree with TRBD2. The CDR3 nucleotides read TGTGCCAGCAGCTCTCCCGAACGACTAGCGGGAACCGGGGAGCTGTTTTTT. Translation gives CASSSPERLAGTGELFF.